This TCR beta chain was sequenced during a study of long-term antiretroviral therapy in people with HIV. About the study: The earliest samples predate the 2015 immediate-ART recommendation by about a decade. Study-level results: Blood draws took place between about 2003 and 2017 and possibly involved older ART regimens. Dominant in the repertoire at all time points were clones expanded before ART. Diversity increased after ART yet remained lower than in transplant donor controls.

With respect to this clone: The antigen remains undetermined.

Germline CDR1 reads SGHVS; CDR2 reads FQNEAQ. This CDR3 comprises 12 residues. V was pared by 3 bases and J by 6 bases, with 6 bases between. Sequencing relied on immunoSEQ assay v3.0, run at survey level. TCRdb keeps only in-frame clones here, not all; method: immunoSEQ multiplex PCR. The sample lists tens of thousands of clones, approximately 84% occurring once. The receptor's source is a man between 18 and 29 years old with HIV. The input for sequencing was unsorted PBMCs, taken 0.5 years after starting antiretroviral therapy. This chain joins TRBV7-8 and TRBJ2-1; no clear D. The CDR3, as DNA: TGTGCCAGCAGCTTTCGAAGCAATGAGCAGTTCTTC. Encoded protein: CASSFRSNEQFF. The full variable domain, completed using reference TRBV7-8 and TRBJ2-1, is GAGVSQSPRYKVAKRGQDVALRCDPISGHVSLFWYQQALGQGPEFLTYFQNEAQLDKSGLPSDRFFAERPEGSVSTLKIQRTQQEDSAVYLCASSFRSNEQFFGPGTRLTVL.